Each of the 16 T cell receptor beta chains below was sequenced from the same sample in a study of CD8 T cells in ankylosing spondylitis. TCRdb itself ran the 5' RACE reads through MiXCR, one entry per CDR3 protein. The repertoire holds roughly 250,000 distinct CDR3 sequences, with under 12% as singletons. Material for sequencing was blood, either unsorted or a sorted T cell fraction (not recorded which). These receptor sequences come from a male donor with ankylosing spondylitis or in good health (not recorded which).

The V call is TRBV30, the J call TRBJ1-1; the D gene is possibly TRBD1 (6 bases). This CDR3 region has 16 residues. Trimming removed 4 bases from V and 4 bases from J, with 22 bases in between. From germline, CDR1 is GTSNPN and CDR2 SVGIG (reference sequence). The CDR3 sequence: CAWNLGPQGGATEAFF. CDR3 nucleotide sequence: TGTGCCTGGAATCTAGGGCCTCAAGGGGGGGCCACTGAAGCTTTCTTT.

In this sample, this clonotype turned up many times. The genes are TRBV10-3 and TRBJ1-5; D is unclear. This CDR3 has 15 residues. V lost 0 bases to trimming and J lost 7 bases, with 13 bases between them. Per germline, CDR1 ENHRY and CDR2 SYGVKD. The CDR3 nucleotides are TGTGCCATCAGTGAGTCGGGAGGAGTGGGACAGCCCCAGCATTTT. It translates to CAISESGGVGQPQHF.

The chain is built from TRBV11-3 and TRBJ2-1; D may be TRBD1 (5 bases). The CDR3 runs 14 residues. The ends were cut back, 3 bases at V and 7 bases at J, with 13 bases in the middle. From germline, CDR1 is SGHNT and CDR2 YENEEA. The CDR3 protein is CASSFQGSRNEQFF. The DNA for the CDR3 is TGTGCCAGCAGCTTCCAGGGTAGCCGGAATGAGCAGTTCTTC.

This clonotype was recorded at least ten times. CDR3 sequence reads: CSAPGPTYYEQYF. The CDR3 nucleotides read TGCAGTGCTCCCGGGCCGACTTACTACGAGCAGTACTTC. The chain employs TRBV20-1 and TRBJ2-7, with D hard to call. Trimming pared 5 bases from V and 3 bases from J, leaving 14 bases between. The CDR3 is 13 residues long. Per germline, CDR1 DFQATT and CDR2 SNEGSKA (reference sequence).

This clonotype was seen many times. This sequence joins TRBV5-1 and TRBJ2-7; maybe TRBD1 (6 bases). V was clipped by 7 bases and J by 0 bases, with 14 bases between them. This CDR3 spans 14 amino acids. Germline V lookup: CDR1 SGHRS, CDR2 YFSETQ. CDR3 nucleotide sequence: TGCGCCAGCGCAGGGACACCCAACTCCTACGAGCAGTACTTC. Amino acids: CASAGTPNSYEQYF.

The chain combines TRBV3-1 with TRBJ1-3; D remains ambiguous. Trimming pared 1 base from V and 0 bases from J, leaving 13 bases between. Germline V gene sequence: CDR1 LGHDT, CDR2 YNNKEL (reference sequence). The CDR3 is made up of 17 amino acids. The CDR3 DNA follows: TGTGCCAGCAGCCAAGGTCAGGCCTGGAGCTCTGGAAACACCATATATTTT. Protein product: CASSQGQAWSSGNTIYF.

Notes on this clonotype: Given a much more abundant clone one base away, this may be a read error. The V call is TRBV6-6, the J call TRBJ1-2; TRBD1 matches at 12 bases. The CDR3 is 13 amino acids. The germline V gene has CDR1 MNHNY and CDR2 SVGAGI (reference sequence). With V trimmed by 6 bases and J by 9 bases, 5 bases remained unmatched. The CDR3, as DNA: TGTGCCAGCAGCTTGGGACAGGGGGCCAGCTACACCTTC. Its protein product is CASSLGQGASYTF.

V and J are TRBV7-9 and TRBJ2-1; 14 bases map to TRBD2. CDR1 is SEHNR, CDR2 FQNEAQ, per germline (reference sequence). The CDR3 loop spans 16 amino acids. J lost 5 bases, V lost 5 bases, and 5 bases had no gene match. The CDR3 reads CASSPWTSGRNNEQFF. The CDR3 region has the DNA TGTGCCAGCAGCCCTTGGACTAGCGGGAGGAACAATGAGCAGTTCTTC.

This clonotype was detected ten times or more. The chain combines TRBV29-1 with TRBJ2-1; perhaps TRBD2 as D (6 bases). Deletions cut 0 bases from V and 6 bases from J, with 18 bases between. Germline values: CDR1 SQVTM, CDR2 ANQGSEA. The length of the CDR3 is 16 residues. CDR3: CSVEEAGGTFSNEQFF. CDR3 DNA: TGCAGCGTTGAAGAAGCTGGGGGGACTTTTAGCAATGAGCAGTTCTTC.

The chain carries TRBV5-1 and TRBJ2-1, with 8 positions matching TRBD2. Germline V gene lookup returns CDR1 SGHRS and CDR2 YFSETQ. The CDR3 contains 14 residues. Trimming cost V 10 bases and J 8 bases; bases outside gene matches: 14. The CDR3 spells CAGRLGGGRDEQFF. The CDR3 DNA is TGCGCCGGCCGGTTGGGCGGGGGGCGCGATGAGCAGTTCTTC.

This clonotype was detected many times. The rearrangement links TRBV5-1 to TRBJ1-1; the match to TRBD1 covers 7 bases. The CDR3 consists of 13 residues. Germline V gives CDR1 SGHRS, CDR2 YFSETQ. Trimming cost V 6 bases and J 5 bases; bases outside gene matches: 7. CDR3 DNA sequence: TGCGCCAGCAATCAGGGGGGAGGGACTGAAGCTTTCTTT. Encoded protein: CASNQGGGTEAFF.

This clonotype was recorded many times. The V call is TRBV6-5, the J call TRBJ1-1, with TRBD1 matching 10 bases. The CDR3 runs 16 residues. Germline V gives CDR1 MNHEY, CDR2 SVGAGI. V was clipped by 4 bases and J by 5 bases; unmatched bases: 10. CDR3 in amino acids: CASSSPGTGEGTEAFF. In nucleotides, the CDR3 is TGTGCCAGCAGTTCCCCCGGGACAGGGGAGGGGACTGAAGCTTTCTTT.

With regard to this clonotype: This may arise from a read error, as a much more abundant clone is one base away. This chain connects TRBV20-1 to TRBJ1-2, with TRBD1 matching 7 bases. J lost 10 bases, V lost 6 bases, and 14 bases had no gene match. CDR1 and CDR2 from the germline V gene are DFQATT and SNEGSKA (reference sequence). This CDR3 comprises 13 residues. CDR3 DNA: TGCAGTGCGCCGATCAGGGGGAGCGATGACTACACCTTC. This encodes CSAPIRGSDDYTF.

This clonotype was seen at least ten times. This rearrangement joins TRBV5-1 to TRBJ2-7; D is perhaps TRBD2 (5 bases). This CDR3 contains 12 residues. From germline, CDR1 is SGHRS and CDR2 YFSETQ. CDR3 DNA sequence: TGCGTCTCACGGGGAAACACCTACGAGCAGTACTTC. The encoded protein is CVSRGNTYEQYF. The whole variable domain, remainder taken from reference TRBV5-1 and TRBJ2-7, is KAGVTQTPRYLIKTRGQQVTLSCSPISGHRSVSWYQQTPGQGLQFLFEYFSETQRNKGNFPGRFSGRQFSNSRSEMNVSTLELGDSALYLCVSRGNTYEQYFGPGTRLTVT.

This clonotype turned up a few times. The rearrangement joins TRBV7-9 to TRBJ2-7; no clear D gene. Germline V gene lookup returns CDR1 SEHNR and CDR2 FQNEAQ (reference sequence). The CDR3 extends over 15 amino acids. Trimming took off 1 base at V and 7 bases at J, with 17 bases between the two ends. CDR3 bases: TGTGCCAGCAGCTTAGGAAGAATTCCCTCAGAAGAGCAGTACTTC. Translating it yields CASSLGRIPSEEQYF.

This clonotype occurred many times. V gene TRBV6-1 combines with J gene TRBJ2-1; 10 nucleotides line up with TRBD2. With 4 bases clipped from V and 0 bases from J, the junction kept 9 bases outside the gene matches. CDR1 and CDR2 (germline): MNHNS, SASEGT. CDR3 length equals 18 residues. CDR3 sequence: CASSASGGPGISYNEQFF. CDR3 coding DNA: TGTGCCAGCAGTGCTAGCGGGGGTCCCGGAATCTCCTACAATGAGCAGTTCTTC.